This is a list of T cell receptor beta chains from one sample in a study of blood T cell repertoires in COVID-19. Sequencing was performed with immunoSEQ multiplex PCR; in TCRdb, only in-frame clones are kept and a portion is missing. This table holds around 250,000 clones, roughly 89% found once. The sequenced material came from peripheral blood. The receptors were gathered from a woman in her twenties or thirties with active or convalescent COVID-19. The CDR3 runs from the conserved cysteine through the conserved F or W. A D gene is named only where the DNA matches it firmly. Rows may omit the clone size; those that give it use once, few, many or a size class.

DNA: TGTGCAAGTCGCTTCGACAGGAATCCGCCGAACACTGAAGCTTTCTTT
CDR3: CASRFDRNPPNTEAFF
size: .
V: TRBV12-2
J: TRBJ1-1
D: .

DNA: TGTGCCAGCAGTTCAGGGTCTGGAAACACCATATATTTT
CDR3: CASSSGSGNTIYF
size: .
V: TRBV27
J: TRBJ1-3
D: .

DNA: TGTGCCAGCTCACCACCGAGTGGACAACAACTGGGCGAGCAGTACTTC
CDR3: CASSPPSGQQLGEQYF
size: .
V: TRBV18
J: TRBJ2-7
D: .

DNA: TGTGCCAGTTCGGGACAGGGGCGCGGCCTCCAACTTACCGGGGAGCTGTTTTTT
CDR3: CASSGQGRGLQLTGELFF
size: .
V: TRBV21-1
J: TRBJ2-2
D: .

DNA: TGTGCCAGCAGCGTTACAGGGTTCAGTACGAACACTGAAGCTTTCTTT
CDR3: CASSVTGFSTNTEAFF
size: .
V: TRBV7-2
J: TRBJ1-1
D: .

DNA: TGTGCCAGTAGTAAAAACCGCTACAGGGACCAGTACTTC
CDR3: CASSKNRYRDQYF
size: once
V: TRBV19
J: TRBJ2-5
D: .

DNA: TGCAGCGTTGGAGAGGGAGGCGAGACCCAGTACTTC
CDR3: CSVGEGGETQYF
size: .
V: TRBV29-1
J: TRBJ2-5
D: .

DNA: TGTGCCAGCAGCAAAGAACAGCTTTACTCTAGCACAGATACGCAGTATTTT
CDR3: CASSKEQLYSSTDTQYF
size: .
V: TRBV21-1
J: TRBJ2-3
D: .

DNA: TGTGCCAGCTCACCAGAGACAGGGTCGGCGGGCTACACCTTC
CDR3: CASSPETGSAGYTF
size: .
V: TRBV18
J: TRBJ1-2
D: TRBD1

DNA: TGTGCCAGCAGCCGTACTAGCGGGACAGGCACAGATACGCAGTATTTT
CDR3: CASSRTSGTGTDTQYF
size: .
V: TRBV7-2
J: TRBJ2-3
D: TRBD2

DNA: TGCGCCAGCAGCTTGGCCGATCGTGAGAAACAAGAGACCCAGTACTTC
CDR3: CASSLADREKQETQYF
size: .
V: TRBV5-1
J: TRBJ2-5
D: .

DNA: TGTGCCAGCAGAACCTCCGGGACTGTTGTGCGGGAGCTGTTTTTT
CDR3: CASRTSGTVVRELFF
size: .
V: TRBV6-5
J: TRBJ2-2
D: .

DNA: TGTGCTAGTGGTTTAGGAGGAAACACTGAAGCTTTCTTT
CDR3: CASGLGGNTEAFF
size: .
V: TRBV12-5
J: TRBJ1-1
D: .

DNA: TGTGCCAGCAGCAAAGGGGAGACTAGCGGAAACAATGAGCAGTTCTTC
CDR3: CASSKGETSGNNEQFF
size: .
V: TRBV21-1
J: TRBJ2-1
D: .

DNA: TGTGCCATCAGTGAACCCGGGACAGGGGCTTACAATGAGCAGTTCTTC
CDR3: CAISEPGTGAYNEQFF
size: .
V: TRBV10-3
J: TRBJ2-1
D: TRBD1

DNA: TGCGCCAGCAGCCCTGGAGGGGACACCGGGGAGCTGTTTTTT
CDR3: CASSPGGDTGELFF
size: once
V: TRBV5-1
J: TRBJ2-2
D: .

DNA: TGTGCCAGCAGCTTAGTTCGGGGCTCCTACGAGCAGTACTTC
CDR3: CASSLVRGSYEQYF
size: once
V: TRBV11-2
J: TRBJ2-7
D: .

DNA: TGTGCCACCTCCTCTGGGGTTAGGTATTGGGGACACTACAATGAGCAGTTCTTC
CDR3: CATSSGVRYWGHYNEQFF
size: .
V: TRBV15
J: TRBJ2-1
D: .

DNA: TGTGCCAGCTTCCCGCCCTCGTTGACAGGCACACAAGAGACCCAGTACTTC
CDR3: CASFPPSLTGTQETQYF
size: once
V: TRBV27
J: TRBJ2-5
D: .

DNA: TGCGCCAGCAGCTGGACAGGGGGGAATGAAAAACTGTTTTTT
CDR3: CASSWTGGNEKLFF
size: .
V: TRBV5-1
J: TRBJ1-4
D: TRBD1

DNA: TGTGCCAGCAGCTCTCTGGGACTAGGGGCATACAATGAGCAGTTCTTC
CDR3: CASSSLGLGAYNEQFF
size: .
V: TRBV5-4
J: TRBJ2-1
D: TRBD2

DNA: TGCGCCAGCAGCCCCTCCGGGACAGGAGCTTTCGCCGATACGCAGTATTTT
CDR3: CASSPSGTGAFADTQYF
size: .
V: TRBV5-1
J: TRBJ2-3
D: TRBD1

DNA: TGCAGCGTTCAAAAGACAGGGTTTTACGAAGAGACCCAGTACTTC
CDR3: CSVQKTGFYEETQYF
size: .
V: TRBV29-1
J: TRBJ2-5
D: TRBD1

DNA: TGTGCCAGCAGCTTCTTCACCGGGACAGGGGACAATGGCTACACCTTC
CDR3: CASSFFTGTGDNGYTF
size: .
V: TRBV7-9
J: TRBJ1-2
D: TRBD1

DNA: TGTGCCAGCTCACCACAGGAGACCTGGAACTATGGCTACACCTTC
CDR3: CASSPQETWNYGYTF
size: few
V: TRBV18
J: TRBJ1-2
D: .

DNA: TGTGCCAGCAGCTTAGGAACAGGGTCCTACGAGCAGTACTTC
CDR3: CASSLGTGSYEQYF
size: .
V: TRBV11-1
J: TRBJ2-7
D: .

DNA: TGTGCCAGCAGTCCATCAGGCCGGGGGGGCTATGGCTACACCTTC
CDR3: CASSPSGRGGYGYTF
size: .
V: TRBV27
J: TRBJ1-2
D: .

DNA: TGTGCCAGCAGCTGGCGACTAGGGAGGGCGGAGACCCAGTACTTC
CDR3: CASSWRLGRAETQYF
size: .
V: TRBV5-4
J: TRBJ2-5
D: TRBD2

DNA: TGTGCCAGCAGCGTGACAGGGGGGAATGAAAAACTGTTTTTT
CDR3: CASSVTGGNEKLFF
size: .
V: TRBV28
J: TRBJ1-4
D: TRBD1

DNA: TGTGCCAGCAGTGAACTATTCTCAAGCACAGATACGCAGTATTTT
CDR3: CASSELFSSTDTQYF
size: .
V: TRBV6-1
J: TRBJ2-3
D: .

DNA: TGTGCCAGCAGTGAATCGGGACATTTCTATGGCTACACCTTC
CDR3: CASSESGHFYGYTF
size: few
V: TRBV6-1
J: TRBJ1-2
D: .

DNA: TGTGCCAGCAGCTTAGAACTAGCGGGGGGGGCTGCCGAGCAGTACTTC
CDR3: CASSLELAGGAAEQYF
size: .
V: TRBV7-6
J: TRBJ2-7
D: TRBD2

DNA: TGTGCCAGCTCACCATGGCGGACAGGGGACGAGCAGTACTTC
CDR3: CASSPWRTGDEQYF
size: .
V: TRBV18
J: TRBJ2-7
D: TRBD1

DNA: TGTGCCAGTAGTCTCTACGAGCAGTACTTC
CDR3: CASSLYEQYF
size: .
V: TRBV19
J: TRBJ2-7
D: .

DNA: TGTGCCTGGGGACACCGGGCAGCGGGTAAACTGTTTTTT
CDR3: CAWGHRAAGKLFF
size: .
V: TRBV30
J: TRBJ1-4
D: .

DNA: TGTGCCAGCAGCCAGGAAGCCGGGACAGGTCTCTACGAGCAGTACTTC
CDR3: CASSQEAGTGLYEQYF
size: .
V: TRBV4-2
J: TRBJ2-7
D: TRBD1

DNA: TGCGCCAGCAGCCCCGGGTCCGCAATCTACGAGCAGTACTTC
CDR3: CASSPGSAIYEQYF
size: .
V: TRBV5-1
J: TRBJ2-7
D: .

DNA: TGTGCCAGCAGTTTACTCCTCCGGACAGAGTCCTATGGCTACACCTTC
CDR3: CASSLLLRTESYGYTF
size: .
V: TRBV28
J: TRBJ1-2
D: .

DNA: TGTGCCAGCAGCCAAGATGTTGTCTTGCGCTCCTACAATGAGCAGTTCTTC
CDR3: CASSQDVVLRSYNEQFF
size: .
V: TRBV3-1/TRBV3-2
J: TRBJ2-1
D: .

DNA: TGTGCCACCAGTGATCCAGGGGGACCTAATGAAAAACTGTTTTTT
CDR3: CATSDPGGPNEKLFF
size: .
V: TRBV24-1
J: TRBJ1-4
D: TRBD1

DNA: TGTGCCAGCAGCCCGGACACTAACACCGGGGAGCTGTTTTTT
CDR3: CASSPDTNTGELFF
size: .
V: TRBV7-9
J: TRBJ2-2
D: .

DNA: TGTGCCAGCAGTCCACAGGGGGCGGACACTGAAGCTTTCTTT
CDR3: CASSPQGADTEAFF
size: .
V: TRBV6-6
J: TRBJ1-1
D: TRBD1

DNA: TGTGCCAGTAGTATAGAAGGTAGCGGGGTGAGCACAGATACGCAGTATTTT
CDR3: CASSIEGSGVSTDTQYF
size: .
V: TRBV19
J: TRBJ2-3
D: TRBD2

DNA: TGTGCCAGTAGTATAGCAACGGGACAGCCTGGAAACACCATATATTTT
CDR3: CASSIATGQPGNTIYF
size: .
V: TRBV19
J: TRBJ1-3
D: TRBD1

DNA: TGTGCCAGCTCACCAAACTTCCAAGAGACCCAGTACTTC
CDR3: CASSPNFQETQYF
size: .
V: TRBV18
J: TRBJ2-5
D: .

DNA: TGCGCCAGCAGCTGGCAGGGGGCGGGGGTCACAGATACGCAGTATTTT
CDR3: CASSWQGAGVTDTQYF
size: .
V: TRBV5-1
J: TRBJ2-3
D: .

DNA: TGCGCCAGCAGTTTAGGGGTTGGCGAGCAGTACTTC
CDR3: CASSLGVGEQYF
size: .
V: TRBV5-1
J: TRBJ2-7
D: .

DNA: TGCGCCAGCAGCAGGGGACAGGCTATCTATGGCTACACCTTC
CDR3: CASSRGQAIYGYTF
size: .
V: TRBV5-1
J: TRBJ1-2
D: TRBD1

DNA: TGTGCCACCAGTGATCTGTACGAGCAGTACTTC
CDR3: CATSDLYEQYF
size: .
V: TRBV24-1
J: TRBJ2-7
D: .

DNA: TGTGCCAGTAGGAAACAGGGAACCGAGTCTGGAAACACCATATATTTT
CDR3: CASRKQGTESGNTIYF
size: .
V: TRBV19
J: TRBJ1-3
D: .

DNA: TGTGCCACCCAACCGGGACAGGGTTCTTTAGGTGGCTACACCTTC
CDR3: CATQPGQGSLGGYTF
size: few
V: TRBV18
J: TRBJ1-2
D: TRBD1

DNA: TGTGCCAGCAGTTACAGGGGGCGAAACTACGAGCAGTACTTC
CDR3: CASSYRGRNYEQYF
size: .
V: TRBV6-5
J: TRBJ2-7
D: TRBD1

DNA: TGTGCCAGTACCTCGGAGGGTACTGAAGCTTTCTTT
CDR3: CASTSEGTEAFF
size: .
V: TRBV19
J: TRBJ1-1
D: .